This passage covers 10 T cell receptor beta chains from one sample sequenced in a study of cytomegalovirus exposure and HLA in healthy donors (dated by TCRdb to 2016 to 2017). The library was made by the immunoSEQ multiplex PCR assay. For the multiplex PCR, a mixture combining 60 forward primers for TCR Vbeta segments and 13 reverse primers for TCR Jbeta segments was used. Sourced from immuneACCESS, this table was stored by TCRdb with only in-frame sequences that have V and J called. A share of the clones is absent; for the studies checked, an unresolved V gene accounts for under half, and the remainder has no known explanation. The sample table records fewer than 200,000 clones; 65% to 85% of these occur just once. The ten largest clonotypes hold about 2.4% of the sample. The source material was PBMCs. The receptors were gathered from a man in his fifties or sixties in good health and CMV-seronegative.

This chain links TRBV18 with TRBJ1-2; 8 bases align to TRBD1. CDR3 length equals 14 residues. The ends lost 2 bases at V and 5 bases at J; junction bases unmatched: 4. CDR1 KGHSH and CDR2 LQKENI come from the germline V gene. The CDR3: CASSPNRGRYGYTF. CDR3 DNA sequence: TGTGCCAGCTCACCAAACAGGGGGAGGTATGGCTACACCTTC.

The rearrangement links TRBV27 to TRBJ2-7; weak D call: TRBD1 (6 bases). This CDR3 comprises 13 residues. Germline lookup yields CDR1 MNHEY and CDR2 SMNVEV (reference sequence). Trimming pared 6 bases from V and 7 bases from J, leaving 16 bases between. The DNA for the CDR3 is TGTGCCAGCAGCAGACAGGCAATTTTTGAGCAGTACTTC. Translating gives CASSRQAIFEQYF.

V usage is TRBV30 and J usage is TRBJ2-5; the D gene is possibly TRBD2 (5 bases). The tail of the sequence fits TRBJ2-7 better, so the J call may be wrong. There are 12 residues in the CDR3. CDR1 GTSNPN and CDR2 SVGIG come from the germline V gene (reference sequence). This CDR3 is CAWSGSPGEQYF. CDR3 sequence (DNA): TGTGCCTGGTCGGGATCTCCCGGCGAGCAGTACTTC.

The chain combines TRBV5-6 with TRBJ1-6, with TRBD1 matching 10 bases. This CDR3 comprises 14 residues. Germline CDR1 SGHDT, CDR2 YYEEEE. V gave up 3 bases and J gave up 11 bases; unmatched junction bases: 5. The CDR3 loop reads CASSSGQGYAPLHF. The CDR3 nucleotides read TGTGCCAGCAGCTCGGGACAGGGGTACGCACCCCTCCACTTT.

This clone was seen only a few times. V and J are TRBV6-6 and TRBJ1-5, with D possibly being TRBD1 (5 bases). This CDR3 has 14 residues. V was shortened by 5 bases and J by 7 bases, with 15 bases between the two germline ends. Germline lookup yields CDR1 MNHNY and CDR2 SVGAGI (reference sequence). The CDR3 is CASSRVGGGQPQHF. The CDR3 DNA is TGTGCCAGCAGTCGTGTTGGGGGAGGGCAGCCCCAGCATTTT.

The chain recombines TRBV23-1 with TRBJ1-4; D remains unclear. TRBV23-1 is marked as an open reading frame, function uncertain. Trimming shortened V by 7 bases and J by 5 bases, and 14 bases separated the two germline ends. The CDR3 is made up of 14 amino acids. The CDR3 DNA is TGCGCCAGCAATCTGCTACAGCTAAATGAAAAACTGTTTTTT. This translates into CASNLLQLNEKLFF.

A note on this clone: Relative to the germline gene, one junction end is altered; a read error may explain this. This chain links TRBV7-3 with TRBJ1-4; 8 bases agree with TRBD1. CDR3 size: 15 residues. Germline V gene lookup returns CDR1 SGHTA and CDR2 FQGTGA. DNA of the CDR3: TGTGCCAGCAGCCTAACCCAGGGGGCGCTGAAAAAACTGTTTTTT. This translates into CASSLTQGALKKLFF.

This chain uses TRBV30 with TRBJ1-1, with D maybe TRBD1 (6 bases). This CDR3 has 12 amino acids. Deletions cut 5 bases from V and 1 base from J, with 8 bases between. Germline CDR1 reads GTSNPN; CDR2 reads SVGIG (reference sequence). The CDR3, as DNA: TGTGCCTGGGGACAGCCGAACACTGAAGCTTTCTTT. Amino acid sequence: CAWGQPNTEAFF.

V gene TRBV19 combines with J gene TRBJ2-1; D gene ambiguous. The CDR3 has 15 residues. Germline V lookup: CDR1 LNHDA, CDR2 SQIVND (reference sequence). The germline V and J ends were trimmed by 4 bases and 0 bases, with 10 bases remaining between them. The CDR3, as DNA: TGTGCCAGTAGTACAAAAGCTGGCTCCTACAATGAGCAGTTCTTC. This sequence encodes CASSTKAGSYNEQFF.

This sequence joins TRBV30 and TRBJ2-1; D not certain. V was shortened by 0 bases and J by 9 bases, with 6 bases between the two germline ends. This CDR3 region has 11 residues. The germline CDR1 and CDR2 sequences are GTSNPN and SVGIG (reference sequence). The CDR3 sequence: CAWSVRSEQFF. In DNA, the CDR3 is TGTGCCTGGAGTGTACGTAGTGAGCAGTTCTTC.